This T cell receptor beta chain is drawn from a study of T cells in Graves' hyperthyroidism and ophthalmopathy. The CDR3 consists of 14 residues. The germline V and J ends were trimmed by 0 bases and 4 bases, with 9 bases remaining between them. CDR1 and CDR2 from the germline V gene are LNHNV and YYDKDF (reference sequence). Template material for amplifying TCR beta CDR3 regions consisted of RNA transcripts. Primed by the HTBI set, a first-round RT-PCR was run on the TCR CDR3. TCRdb reprocessed the multiplex PCR reads with MiXCR, giving one entry per CDR3 protein. Seen here are more than 450,000 distinct CDR3 sequences, 12% to 15% observed once, and the top ten hold about 14%.

The rearrangement links TRBV15 to TRBJ1-2, with no clear D. The sequence derives from a woman aged 35 to 49 with Graves' hyperthyroidism. Sequencing was performed on blood. This CDR3 reads CATSRDNPAYGYTF. The CDR3 DNA reads TGTGCCACCAGCAGAGACAACCCGGCCTATGGCTACACCTTC.